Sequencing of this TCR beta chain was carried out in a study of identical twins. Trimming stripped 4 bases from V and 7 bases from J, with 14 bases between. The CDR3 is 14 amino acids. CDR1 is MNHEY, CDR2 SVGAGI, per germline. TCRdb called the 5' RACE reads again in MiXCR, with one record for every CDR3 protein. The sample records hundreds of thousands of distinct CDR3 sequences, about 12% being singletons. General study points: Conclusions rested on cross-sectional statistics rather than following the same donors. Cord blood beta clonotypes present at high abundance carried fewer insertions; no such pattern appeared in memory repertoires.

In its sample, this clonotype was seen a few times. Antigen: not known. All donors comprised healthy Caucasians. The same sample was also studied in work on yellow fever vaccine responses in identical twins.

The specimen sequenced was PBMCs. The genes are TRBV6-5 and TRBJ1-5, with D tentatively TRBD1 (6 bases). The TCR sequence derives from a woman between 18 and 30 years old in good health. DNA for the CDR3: TGTGCCAGCAGTTCTCAGGGGTCCCAACAGCCCCAGCATTTT. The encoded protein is CASSSQGSQQPQHF.